Listed here are 7 T cell receptor beta chains from one sample, sequenced in a study of OX40 agonist ivuxolimab in advanced cancers. Clones were sequenced by immunoSEQ multiplex PCR, and TCRdb holds only the in-frame ones, with some missing. The repertoire holds about 25,000 clones, 65% to 90% seen once, with over 12% in the top ten. The sample was CD4+ or CD8+ T cells sorted from blood, taken in a trial of the OX40 agonist ivuxolimab. Source of these receptors: an adult with an advanced solid tumor such as melanoma, head and neck, liver or kidney cancer.

The genes are TRBV7-9 and TRBJ1-2, with D possibly matching TRBD1 (6 bases). CDR1 is SEHNR, CDR2 FQNEAQ, per germline (reference sequence). Trimming took off 5 bases at V and 2 bases at J, with 15 bases between the two ends. The CDR3 spans 15 residues. CDR3 sequence (DNA): TGTGCCAGCAGCCCGGTAGGGGGGCGGAACTATGGCTACACCTTC. It codes for CASSPVGGRNYGYTF.

V is TRBV6-5 and J is TRBJ2-1, with D possibly TRBD2 on 10 matching bases. Per the germline V gene, CDR1 is MNHEY and CDR2 is SVGAGI. V lost 6 bases and J lost 7, with 19 bases in between. The CDR3 sequence is 15 residues long. The CDR3 coding sequence is TGTGCCAGCAGCCCTACTAGCGGGACAGGGAATGAGCAGTTCTTC. Translated, it gives CASSPTSGTGNEQFF.

This clone was picked up a small number of times. V gene TRBV5-5 combines with J gene TRBJ2-1; D may be TRBD1 (6 bases). This CDR3 contains 18 residues. CDR1 SGHKS and CDR2 YYEKEE come from the germline V gene (reference sequence). The V and J ends lost 4 bases and 0 bases respectively, with 20 bases between them. DNA of the CDR3: TGTGCCAGCAGCCTCCTCCAGGGGCCGCACAGCTCCTACAATGAGCAGTTCTTC. Translation: CASSLLQGPHSSYNEQFF.

The sample holds one count of this clone. The chain links TRBV9 to TRBJ1-1, with D possibly being TRBD1 (6 bases). Germline lookup yields CDR1 SGDLS and CDR2 YYNGEE. This CDR3 is 14 amino acids long. The V end lost 0 bases, the J end lost 4 bases, and 10 bases lay between the germline ends. The DNA of the CDR3 is TGTGCCAGCAGCGTAGAGGGGGGTGGCACTGAAGCTTTCTTT. It is translated as CASSVEGGGTEAFF.

This chain links TRBV2 with TRBJ2-5; D is possibly TRBD1 or TRBD2 (5 bases each). The CDR3 is 15 residues long. Germline V gene sequence: CDR1 SNHLY, CDR2 FYNNEI. V lost 1 base, J lost 4 bases, and 13 bases lay in between. CDR3 in amino acids: CASSEVPGTGETQYF. Here the CDR3 DNA reads TGTGCCAGCAGTGAAGTTCCGGGGACGGGAGAGACCCAGTACTTC.

V and J are TRBV29-1 and TRBJ2-2; possible D gene TRBD1, 6 bases. The CDR3 loop spans 12 amino acids. Germline-derived CDR1 and CDR2 are SQVTM and ANQGSEA. With 6 bases removed from V and 7 bases from J, the gap between germline ends came to 12 bases. CDR3 sequence (DNA): TGCAGCGTGATGCAGGGGTACGGGGAGCTGTTTTTT. This codes for CSVMQGYGELFF.

In DNA, the CDR3 is TGTGCCAGCAGCTTAGTCCCGACAGGGCAAGAGACCCAGTACTTC. Its translation: CASSLVPTGQETQYF. The V call is TRBV7-8, the J call TRBJ2-5, with 7 bases identical to TRBD1. This CDR3 has 15 amino acids. After removal of 1 base from V and 2 bases from J, the junction contained 4 bases not matched to a gene. Looked up from germline, CDR1 is SGHVS and CDR2 is FQNEAQ.